The 6 T cell receptor beta chains given below trace back to one sample, sequenced in a study of T cells of healthy individuals. TCRdb redid the calling of the 5' RACE reads with MiXCR, one entry per CDR3 protein. The sample has over 95,000 distinct CDR3 sequences; 15% to 20% are singletons. These receptors came from a human donor in good health.

This clonotype was found a few times. J is TRBJ1-4 and V is TRBV27; D is possibly TRBD1 (5 bases). CDR1 and CDR2 from the germline V gene are MNHEY and SMNVEV (reference sequence). V was trimmed by 3 bases and J by 3 bases, leaving 8 bases between them. The CDR3 totals 14 residues. The CDR3: CASSFRVANEKLFF. CDR3 in DNA: TGTGCCAGCAGTTTCAGGGTTGCTAATGAAAAACTGTTTTTT.

The sample holds many counts of this clonotype. The chain couples TRBV11-3 to TRBJ2-5, with D possibly being TRBD1 (5 bases). Germline V gene data show CDR1 as SGHNT and CDR2 as YENEEA. Trimming took 1 base from V and 5 from J, leaving 14 bases between them. This CDR3 is built from 15 residues. The CDR3 DNA is TGTGCCAGCAGCTTAGGGTTTGGACATCCGGAGACCCAGTACTTC. It is translated as CASSLGFGHPETQYF.

V gene TRBV7-9 combines with J gene TRBJ2-1; 10 positions agree with TRBD2. The CDR3 has 16 residues. The germline gives CDR1 SEHNR, CDR2 FQNEAQ (reference sequence). The junction had 7 bases not matched to a gene; V was cut back by 2 bases and J by 6 bases. The CDR3 nucleotides are TGTGCCAGCAGCTTACATCCAGCGGGAGGGCCCAATGAGCAGTTCTTC. Translated, it gives CASSLHPAGGPNEQFF.

The V and J genes are TRBV27 and TRBJ2-3, with a possible D match to TRBD2 (6 bases). The V end lost 3 bases, the J end lost 6 bases, and 19 bases lay between the germline ends. The germline V gene encodes CDR1 MNHEY and CDR2 SMNVEV (reference sequence). The CDR3 has 16 amino acids. The CDR3 here is CASSFLREVLLDTQYF. CDR3 in DNA: TGTGCCAGCAGTTTTTTGAGGGAGGTTCTCTTGGATACGCAGTATTTT.

This clonotype showed up just once. A much more abundant neighbour one base away suggests this may be a read error. The chain recombines TRBV5-5 with TRBJ2-1; perhaps D is TRBD1 or TRBD2 (5 bases each). The CDR3 has 15 residues. Germline assignment: CDR1 SGHKS and CDR2 YYEKEE (reference sequence). CDR3 nucleotide sequence: TGTGTCAGCAGCTTTGAGGGGCTCTCCTACAATGAGCAGTTCTTC. This translates into CVSSFEGLSYNEQFF.

This clonotype was found a few times. The rearrangement joins TRBV7-6 to TRBJ2-3; 9 bases match TRBD2. The CDR3 is made up of 17 amino acids. J lost 3 bases, V lost 5 bases, and 12 bases had no gene match. Germline V lookup: CDR1 SGHVS, CDR2 FNYEAQ. The CDR3 DNA sequence: TGTGCCAGCAGCGGAGATAGCGGGGGCCCGGTGACAGATACGCAGTATTTT. Its translation is CASSGDSGGPVTDTQYF.